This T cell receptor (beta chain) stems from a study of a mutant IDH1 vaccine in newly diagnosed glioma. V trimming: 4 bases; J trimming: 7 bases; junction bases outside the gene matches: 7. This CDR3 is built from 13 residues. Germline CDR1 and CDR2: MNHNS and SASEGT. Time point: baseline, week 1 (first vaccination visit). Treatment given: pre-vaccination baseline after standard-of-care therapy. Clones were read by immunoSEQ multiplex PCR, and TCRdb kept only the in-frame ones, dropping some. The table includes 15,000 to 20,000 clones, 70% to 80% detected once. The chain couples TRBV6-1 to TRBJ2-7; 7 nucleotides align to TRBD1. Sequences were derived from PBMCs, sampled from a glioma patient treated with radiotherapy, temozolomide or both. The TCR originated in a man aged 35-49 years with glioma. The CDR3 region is CASSVTGPLEQYV. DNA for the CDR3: TGTGCCAGCAGTGTGACAGGGCCTCTTGAGCAGTACGTC.